The rows below give T cell receptor beta chains drawn from one sample of a study of spatial heterogeneity in lung cancer. TCRdb reprocessed the 5' RACE reads with MiXCR, giving one entry per CDR3 protein. Counted here are under 150,000 distinct CDR3 sequences, 10% to 14% occurring once; the ten biggest clones make up 20% to 25%. The specimen was PBMCs, collected at follow-up. The origin of the receptors is a female donor with early-stage non-small cell lung cancer. Both conserved end residues are part of each CDR3. A D gene is named only where the DNA matches it firmly. Where a row states a size, it is once, few, many or the class of an expanded clone; other rows omit it.

v_call	d_call	clone_size	j_call	cdr3_nt	cdr3_aa
TRBV7-9	TRBD2	many	TRBJ2-3	TGTGCCAGCAGCTTCTCGACTAGCGGGATACGCACAGATACGCAGTATTTT	CASSFSTSGIRTDTQYF
TRBV9	TRBD2	.	TRBJ2-3	TGTGCCAGCAGCGAAACCGGGACTAGCGGCACTAAGAGGGATACGCAGTATTTT	CASSETGTSGTKRDTQYF
TRBV3-1	.	many	TRBJ1-2	TGTGCCAGCAGCCCACCGGGAGGCAGGGACTTGGCCCATGGCTACACCTTC	CASSPPGGRDLAHGYTF
TRBV19	.	few	TRBJ2-1	TGTGCCAGCCAACGGGAGATTAGCTCCTACAATGAGCAGTTCTTC	CASQREISSYNEQFF
TRBV5-1	.	.	TRBJ1-6	TGCGCCAGCAGCTTGGCCTCCGGATCACCCCTCCACTTT	CASSLASGSPLHF
TRBV20-1	TRBD2	.	TRBJ2-2	TGCAGTGCTAGAGCGAGACTAGCTTCAACCGGGGAGCTGTTTTTT	CSARARLASTGELFF
TRBV6-5	TRBD2	few	TRBJ2-7	TGTGCCAGCAGGCTAGCGGGGAACTACGAGCAGTACTTC	CASRLAGNYEQYF
TRBV28	.	few	TRBJ1-2	TGTGCCAGCAGTCAGCCTAACTATGGCTACACCTTC	CASSQPNYGYTF
TRBV3-1	.	.	TRBJ1-1	TGTGCCAGCAGCCAGCGCAGAACACGAACTGAAGCTTTCTTT	CASSQRRTRTEAFF
TRBV6-5	TRBD1	.	TRBJ1-2	TGTGCCAGCAGTTATACGGGACAGAACTATGGCTACACCTTC	CASSYTGQNYGYTF
TRBV20-1	.	.	TRBJ2-3	TGCAGTGCTAGAGCAGCTGATACGCAGTATTTT	CSARAADTQYF
TRBV24-1	.	.	TRBJ1-1	TGTGCCACCAGTGATTCCAGGGGCGGTTACACTGAAGCTTTCTTT	CATSDSRGGYTEAFF